This entry is about one TCR beta chain. Its specificity is unknown. TCRdb processed the RT-PCR reads anew with MiXCR; each CDR3 protein has one entry. The sample lists hundreds of thousands of distinct CDR3 sequences; 12% were seen once. The sample originates from a study of response to subunit inactivated influenza vaccine. Points from the study as a whole: Each seasonal influenza vaccination, the authors suggested, recruits few new T cells.

The CDR3 is 17 residues long. V lost 1 base to trimming and J lost 0 bases, with 10 bases between them. From germline, CDR1 is LGHNA and CDR2 YSLEER. Sample: PBMCs from blood, taken on the day of vaccination. The chain carries TRBV4-3 and TRBJ1-6, with D hard to call. The TCR comes from a man aged 50 or older who received an inactivated influenza vaccine. CDR3: CASSQAPDGSYNSPLHF. As DNA, the CDR3 is TGCGCCAGCAGCCAAGCTCCAGACGGCTCCTATAATTCACCCCTCCACTTT.